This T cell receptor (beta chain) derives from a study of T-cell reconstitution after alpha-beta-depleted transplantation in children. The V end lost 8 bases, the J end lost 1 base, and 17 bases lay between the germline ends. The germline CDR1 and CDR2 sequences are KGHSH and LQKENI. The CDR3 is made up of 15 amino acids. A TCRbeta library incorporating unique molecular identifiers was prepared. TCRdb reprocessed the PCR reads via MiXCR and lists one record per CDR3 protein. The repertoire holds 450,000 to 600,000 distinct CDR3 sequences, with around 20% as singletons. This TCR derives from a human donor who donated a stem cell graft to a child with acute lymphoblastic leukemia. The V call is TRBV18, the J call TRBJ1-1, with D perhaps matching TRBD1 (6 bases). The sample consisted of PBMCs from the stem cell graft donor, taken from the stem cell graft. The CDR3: CASQRAQGRNTEAFF. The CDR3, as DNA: TGTGCCAGCCAAAGAGCACAGGGAAGGAACACTGAAGCTTTCTTT.